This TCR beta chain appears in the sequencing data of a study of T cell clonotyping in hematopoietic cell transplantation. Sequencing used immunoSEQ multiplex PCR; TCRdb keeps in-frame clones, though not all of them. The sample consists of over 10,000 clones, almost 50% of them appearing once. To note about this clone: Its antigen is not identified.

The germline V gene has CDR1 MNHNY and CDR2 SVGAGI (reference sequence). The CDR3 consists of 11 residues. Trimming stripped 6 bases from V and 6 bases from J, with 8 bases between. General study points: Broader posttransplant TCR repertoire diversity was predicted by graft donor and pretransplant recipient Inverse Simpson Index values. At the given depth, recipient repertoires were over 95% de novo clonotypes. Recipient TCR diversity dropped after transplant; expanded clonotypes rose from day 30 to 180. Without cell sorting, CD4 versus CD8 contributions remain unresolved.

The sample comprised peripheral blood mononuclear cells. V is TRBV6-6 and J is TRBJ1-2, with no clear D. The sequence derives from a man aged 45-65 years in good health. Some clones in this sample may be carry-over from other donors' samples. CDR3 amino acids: CASSSFDGYTF. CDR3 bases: TGTGCCAGCAGCTCCTTCGATGGCTACACCTTC.